A selection of T cell receptor beta chains follows, all from one sample in a study of blood T cell repertoires in COVID-19. TCRdb's copy holds only in-frame clones and misses some; the assay was immunoSEQ multiplex PCR. The repertoire holds roughly 250,000 clones, with approximately 84% as singletons. Input material: PBMCs or T cells enriched from blood (not recorded which). The receptors derive from a woman between 35 and 50 years old with acute COVID-19. Each CDR3 is given without its conserved first and last residue.

v_call	j_call	cdr3_aa
TRBV6-1	TRBJ1-5	ASSGNRGAGNQPQH
TRBV5-1	TRBJ1-3	ASSMGQTSGNTIY
TRBV5-1	TRBJ2-1	ASSPGTSYNEQF
TRBV9	TRBJ2-2	ASSAPGLAGGVDTGELF
TRBV7-6	TRBJ2-5	ASSFLAGALETQY
TRBV2	TRBJ2-3	ASSEDISTDTQY
TRBV7-2	TRBJ2-2	ASSLVASGRAGELF
TRBV6-1	TRBJ2-7	ASSEPTSGEQY
TRBV6-5	TRBJ2-3	ASSPAIAGGDTQY
TRBV27	TRBJ2-7	ASSLWQGPYEQY
TRBV5-1	TRBJ2-1	ASRKELLAGISGNEQF
TRBV6-1	TRBJ2-7	ASSEVGGVEQY
TRBV9	TRBJ1-2	ASSAKQGAWNYGYT
TRBV3-1/TRBV3-2	TRBJ2-2	ASSQDNLAGVTGELF
TRBV5-5	TRBJ1-5	ASSLDPSGYGNQPQH
TRBV14	TRBJ2-7	ASSQYYEQY
TRBV19	TRBJ2-7	ASSIGFTSSYEQY
TRBV10-1	TRBJ2-1	ASSEGTSGGAYNEQF
TRBV7-6	TRBJ1-4	ASSQRGFNEKLF
TRBV5-4	TRBJ1-3	ASSLASARNTIY
TRBV2	TRBJ1-2	ASKGGPSPDYGYT
TRBV5-6	TRBJ2-7	ASSQKGETYEQY
TRBV6-6	TRBJ1-6	ASTYRGGLNSPLH
TRBV4-1	TRBJ2-7	ASSQSLSYEQY
TRBV30	TRBJ2-7	AWSPGLGLYEQY
TRBV19	TRBJ2-3	ASSIALASTDTQY
TRBV19	TRBJ1-1	ASSETGASEAF
TRBV7-9	TRBJ1-1	ASSSGSGVGTRAF
TRBV11-2	TRBJ2-7	ASSLVVQGGSYEQY
TRBV30	TRBJ1-5	AWSANSNQPQH
TRBV6-5	TRBJ1-5	ASRGGGNNQPQH
TRBV15	TRBJ2-1	ATSRDSASGRVSGNEQF
TRBV19	TRBJ1-5	ASSARQKNQPQH
TRBV11-3	TRBJ1-1	ASSPPWGGRTEAF
TRBV4-2	TRBJ2-3	ASRPRSGTSTDTQY
TRBV11-2	TRBJ1-2	ASSNTGQAAYGYT
TRBV2	TRBJ1-1	ASSAQGAYGAF
TRBV7-9	TRBJ1-1	ASSLKGTGTEAF
TRBV28	TRBJ1-1	ASSLGAVEAF
TRBV7-9	TRBJ2-7	ASSSSSYEQY
TRBV19	TRBJ2-1	ASSTAGTSGYNEQF
TRBV5-6	TRBJ1-1	ASSSDSKNTEAF
TRBV2	TRBJ2-7	ASNQPGLTYEQY
TRBV11-2	TRBJ1-2	ASSLGPGTGIFGGYT
TRBV5-1	TRBJ2-1	ASSLVAGGSNEQF
TRBV3-1/TRBV3-2	TRBJ2-7	ASSQSPGQETYEQY
TRBV19	TRBJ2-2	ASSIRGTGELF
TRBV29-1	TRBJ1-1	SVETTGQGNTEAF
TRBV19	TRBJ2-2	ASSIVGQGTGELF
TRBV5-4	TRBJ2-7	ASSLVGQGAQIYEQY
TRBV4-1	TRBJ2-5	ASSLQGLETQY
TRBV11-2	TRBJ2-2	ASSLGTGGTGELF
TRBV19	TRBJ1-1	ASNGQNTEAF
TRBV6-2/TRBV6-3	TRBJ2-7	ASSSREALSYEQY
TRBV11-1	TRBJ2-1	ASSLVSGQGVNEQF
TRBV6-1	TRBJ2-7	ASSELGLAASYEQY
TRBV21-1	TRBJ2-7	ASSKAVFADSSSYEQY
TRBV27	TRBJ2-1	ASSLRKSGNEQF
TRBV6-5	TRBJ2-7	ASRHTGTYEQY